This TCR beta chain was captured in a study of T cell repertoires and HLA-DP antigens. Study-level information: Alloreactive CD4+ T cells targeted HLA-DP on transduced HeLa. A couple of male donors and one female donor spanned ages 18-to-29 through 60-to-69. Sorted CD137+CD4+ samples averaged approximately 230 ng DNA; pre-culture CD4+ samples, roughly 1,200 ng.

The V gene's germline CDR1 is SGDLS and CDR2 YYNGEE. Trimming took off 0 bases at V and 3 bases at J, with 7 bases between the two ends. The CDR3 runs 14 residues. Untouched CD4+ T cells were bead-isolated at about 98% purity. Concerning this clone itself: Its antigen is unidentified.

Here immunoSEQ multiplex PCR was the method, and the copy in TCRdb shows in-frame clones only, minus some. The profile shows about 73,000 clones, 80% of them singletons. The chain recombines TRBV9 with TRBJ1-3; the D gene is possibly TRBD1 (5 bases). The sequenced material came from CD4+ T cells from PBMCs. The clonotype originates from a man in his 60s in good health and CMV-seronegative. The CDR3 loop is CASSVAGVGNTIYF. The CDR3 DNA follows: TGTGCCAGCAGCGTAGCGGGGGTTGGAAACACCATATATTTT.